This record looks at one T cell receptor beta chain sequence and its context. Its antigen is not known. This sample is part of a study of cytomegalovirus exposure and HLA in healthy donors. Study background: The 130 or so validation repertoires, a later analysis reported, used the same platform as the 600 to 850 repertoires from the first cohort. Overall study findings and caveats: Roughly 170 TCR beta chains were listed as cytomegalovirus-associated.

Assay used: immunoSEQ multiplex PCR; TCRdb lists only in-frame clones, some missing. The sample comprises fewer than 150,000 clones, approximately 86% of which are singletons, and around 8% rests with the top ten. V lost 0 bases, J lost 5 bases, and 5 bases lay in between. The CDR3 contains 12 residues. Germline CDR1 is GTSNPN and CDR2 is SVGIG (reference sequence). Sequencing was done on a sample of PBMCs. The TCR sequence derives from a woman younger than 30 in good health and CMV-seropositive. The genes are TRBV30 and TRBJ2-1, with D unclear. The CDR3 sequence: CAWSVANNEQFF. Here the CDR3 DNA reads TGTGCCTGGAGTGTAGCTAACAATGAGCAGTTCTTC.